The TCR beta chain described here comes from a study of blood T cell repertoires in COVID-19. Trimming cost V 6 bases and J 5 bases; bases outside gene matches: 7. CDR1 is MNHNY and CDR2 is SVGAGI in the germline V gene (reference sequence). CDR3 size: 15 residues. Authors' processing steps: Reference gene primers were amplified, and this amplification served to estimate nucleated cell counts. This table comes from immunoSEQ multiplex PCR, and its TCRdb copy is limited to in-frame clones, with some not included. The DNA was the basis for D and trimming; V, J and clone size are from that table. The sample shows approximately 97,000 clones, 87% of them seen only once.

The rearrangement uses TRBV6-6 and TRBJ2-1; 10 bases are a match to TRBD2. This TCR was recovered from a man aged 50 to 59 with active COVID-19. What was sequenced was peripheral blood. The CDR3 bases are TGTGCCAGCAGGAATAGCGGGGGGCCCCACAATGAGCAGTTCTTC. It specifies CASRNSGGPHNEQFF.